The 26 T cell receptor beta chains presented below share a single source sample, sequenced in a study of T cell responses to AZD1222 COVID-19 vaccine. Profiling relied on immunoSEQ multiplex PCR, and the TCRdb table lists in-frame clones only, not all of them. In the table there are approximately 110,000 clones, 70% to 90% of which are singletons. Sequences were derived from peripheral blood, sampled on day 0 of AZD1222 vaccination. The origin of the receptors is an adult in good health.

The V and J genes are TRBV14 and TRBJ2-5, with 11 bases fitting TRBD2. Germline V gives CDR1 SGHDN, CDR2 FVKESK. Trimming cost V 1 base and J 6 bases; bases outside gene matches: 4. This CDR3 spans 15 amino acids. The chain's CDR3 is CASSQASSGGKTQYF. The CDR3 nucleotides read TGTGCCAGCAGCCAAGCGTCTAGCGGGGGGAAGACCCAGTACTTC.

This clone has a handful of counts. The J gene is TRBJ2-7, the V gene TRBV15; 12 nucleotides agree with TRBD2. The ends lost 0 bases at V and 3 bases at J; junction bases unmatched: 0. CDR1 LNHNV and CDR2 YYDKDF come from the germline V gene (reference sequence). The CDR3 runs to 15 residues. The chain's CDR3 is CATSRETSGSYEQYF. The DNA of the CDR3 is TGTGCCACCAGCAGAGAGACTAGCGGGAGCTACGAGCAGTACTTC. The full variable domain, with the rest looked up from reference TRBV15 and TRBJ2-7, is DAMVIQNPRYQVTQFGKPVTLSCSQTLNHNVMYWYQQKSSQAPKLLFHYYDKDFNNEADTPDNFQSRRPNTSFCFLDIRSPGLGDTAMYLCATSRETSGSYEQYFGPGTRLTVT.

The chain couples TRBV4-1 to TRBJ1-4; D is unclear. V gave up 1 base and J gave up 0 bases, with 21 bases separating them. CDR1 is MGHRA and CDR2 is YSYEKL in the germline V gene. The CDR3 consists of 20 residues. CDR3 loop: CASSQVYPGDISATNEKLFF. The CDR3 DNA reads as TGCGCCAGCAGCCAAGTGTACCCGGGCGACATCTCTGCAACTAATGAAAAACTGTTTTTT.

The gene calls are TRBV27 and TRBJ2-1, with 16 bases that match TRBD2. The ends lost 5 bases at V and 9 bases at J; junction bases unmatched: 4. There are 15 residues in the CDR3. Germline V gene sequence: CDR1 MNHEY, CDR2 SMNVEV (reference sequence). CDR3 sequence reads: CASSQGLAGGREQFF. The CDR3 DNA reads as TGTGCCAGCAGTCAGGGACTAGCGGGGGGGCGTGAGCAGTTCTTC.

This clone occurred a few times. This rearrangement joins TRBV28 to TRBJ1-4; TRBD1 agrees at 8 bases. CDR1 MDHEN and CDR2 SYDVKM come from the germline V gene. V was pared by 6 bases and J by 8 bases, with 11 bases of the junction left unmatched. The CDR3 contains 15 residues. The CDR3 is CASRHVTGGGEKLFF. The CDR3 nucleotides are TGTGCCAGCAGACATGTAACAGGGGGTGGAGAAAAACTGTTTTTT.

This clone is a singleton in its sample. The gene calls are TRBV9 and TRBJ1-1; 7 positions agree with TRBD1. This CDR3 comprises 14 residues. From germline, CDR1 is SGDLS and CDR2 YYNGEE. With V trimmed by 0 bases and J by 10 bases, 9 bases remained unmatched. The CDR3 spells CASSVGDRGERAFF. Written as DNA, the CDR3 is TGTGCCAGCAGCGTAGGGGACAGAGGGGAGCGAGCTTTCTTT.

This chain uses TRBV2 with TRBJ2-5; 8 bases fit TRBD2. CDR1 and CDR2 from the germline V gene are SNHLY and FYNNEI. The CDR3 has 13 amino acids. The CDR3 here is CALNGGAVETQYF. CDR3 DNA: TGTGCACTAAACGGGGGGGCCGTCGAGACCCAGTACTTC.

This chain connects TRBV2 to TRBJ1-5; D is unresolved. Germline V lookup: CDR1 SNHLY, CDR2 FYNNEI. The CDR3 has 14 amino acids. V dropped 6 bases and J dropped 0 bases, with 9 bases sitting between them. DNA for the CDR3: TGTGCCAGCAGGCGACTGGTTAGCAATCAGCCCCAGCATTTT. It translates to CASRRLVSNQPQHF.

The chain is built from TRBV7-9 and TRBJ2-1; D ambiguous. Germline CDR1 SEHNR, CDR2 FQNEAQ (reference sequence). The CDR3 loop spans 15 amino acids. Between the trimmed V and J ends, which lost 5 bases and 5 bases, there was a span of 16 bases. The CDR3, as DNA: TGTGCCAGCAGCCTTAGTACGATCCACGACAATGAGCAGTTCTTC. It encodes CASSLSTIHDNEQFF.

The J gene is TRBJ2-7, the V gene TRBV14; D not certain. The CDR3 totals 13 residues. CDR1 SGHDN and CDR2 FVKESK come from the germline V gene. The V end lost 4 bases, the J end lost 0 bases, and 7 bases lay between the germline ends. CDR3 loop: CASSPTLSYEQYF. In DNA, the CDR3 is TGTGCCAGCAGCCCCACTCTCTCCTACGAGCAGTACTTC.

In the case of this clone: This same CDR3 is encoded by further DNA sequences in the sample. This CDR3 is CASSVPPGGYTF. DNA for the CDR3: TGTGCCAGCAGTGTACCTCCCGGGGGCTACACCTTC. The J gene is TRBJ1-2, the V gene TRBV28; D is undetermined. The germline CDR1 and CDR2 sequences are MDHEN and SYDVKM. This CDR3 has 12 residues. With 5 bases removed from V and 8 bases from J, the gap between germline ends came to 12 bases.

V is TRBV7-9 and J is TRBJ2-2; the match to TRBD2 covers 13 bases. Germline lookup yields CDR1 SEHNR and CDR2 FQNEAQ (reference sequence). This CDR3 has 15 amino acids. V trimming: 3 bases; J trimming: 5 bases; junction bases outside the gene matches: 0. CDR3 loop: CASSLGLAGTGELFF. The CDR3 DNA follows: TGTGCCAGCAGCTTGGGACTAGCGGGGACCGGGGAGCTGTTTTTT.

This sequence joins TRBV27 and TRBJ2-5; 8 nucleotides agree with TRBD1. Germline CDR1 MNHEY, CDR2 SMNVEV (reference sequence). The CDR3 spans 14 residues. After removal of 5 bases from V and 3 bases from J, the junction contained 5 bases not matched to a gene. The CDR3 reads CASSPRGREETQYF. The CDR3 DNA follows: TGTGCCAGCAGTCCCAGGGGGCGAGAAGAGACCCAGTACTTC.

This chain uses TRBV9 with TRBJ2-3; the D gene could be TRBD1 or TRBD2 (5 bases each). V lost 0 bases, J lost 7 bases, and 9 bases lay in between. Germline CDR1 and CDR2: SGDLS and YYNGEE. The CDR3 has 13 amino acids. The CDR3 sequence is CASSVEGPYTQYF. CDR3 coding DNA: TGTGCCAGCAGCGTAGAGGGACCTTATACGCAGTATTTT.

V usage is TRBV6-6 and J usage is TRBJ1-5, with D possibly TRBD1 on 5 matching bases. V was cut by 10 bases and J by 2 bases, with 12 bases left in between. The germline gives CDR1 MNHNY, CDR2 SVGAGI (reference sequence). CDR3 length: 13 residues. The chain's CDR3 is CATAGGGNQPQHF. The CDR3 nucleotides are TGTGCCACCGCGGGGGGAGGCAATCAGCCCCAGCATTTT.

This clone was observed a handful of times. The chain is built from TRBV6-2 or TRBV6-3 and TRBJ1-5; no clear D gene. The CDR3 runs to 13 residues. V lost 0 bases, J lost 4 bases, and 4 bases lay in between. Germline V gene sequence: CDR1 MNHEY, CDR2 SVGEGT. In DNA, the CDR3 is TGTGCCAGCAGTTACTCGGAGAATCAGCCCCAGCATTTT. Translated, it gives CASSYSENQPQHF.

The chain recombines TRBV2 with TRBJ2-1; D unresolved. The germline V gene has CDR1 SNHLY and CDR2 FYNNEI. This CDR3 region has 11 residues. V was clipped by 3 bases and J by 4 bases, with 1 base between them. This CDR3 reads CASSEYNEQFF. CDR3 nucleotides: TGTGCCAGCAGTGAGTACAATGAGCAGTTCTTC.

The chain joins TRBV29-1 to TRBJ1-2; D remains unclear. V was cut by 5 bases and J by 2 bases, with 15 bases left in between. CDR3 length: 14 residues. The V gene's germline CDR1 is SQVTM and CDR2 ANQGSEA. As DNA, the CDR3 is TGCAGCGTTCCCCCCGGGCCCTCAAACTATGGCTACACCTTC. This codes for CSVPPGPSNYGYTF.

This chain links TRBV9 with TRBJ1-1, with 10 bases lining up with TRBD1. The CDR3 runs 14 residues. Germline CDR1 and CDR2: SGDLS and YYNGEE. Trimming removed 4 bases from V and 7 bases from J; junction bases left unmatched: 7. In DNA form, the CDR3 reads TGTGCCAGCAGCCTCCGGACAGGGGGTGATGAAGCTTTCTTT. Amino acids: CASSLRTGGDEAFF.

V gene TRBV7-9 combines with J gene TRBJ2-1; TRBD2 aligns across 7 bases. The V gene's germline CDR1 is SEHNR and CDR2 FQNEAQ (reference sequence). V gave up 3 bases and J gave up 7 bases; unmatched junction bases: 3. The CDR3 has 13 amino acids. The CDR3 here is CASSFWRENEQFF. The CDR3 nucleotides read TGTGCCAGCAGCTTCTGGCGGGAGAATGAGCAGTTCTTC.

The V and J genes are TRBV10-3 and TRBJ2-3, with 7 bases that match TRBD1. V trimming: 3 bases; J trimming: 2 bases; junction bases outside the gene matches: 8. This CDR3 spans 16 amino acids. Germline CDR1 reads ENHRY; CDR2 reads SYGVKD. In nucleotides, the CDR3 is TGTGCCATCAGTGATGCCCGGGACAGATTCACAGATACGCAGTATTTT. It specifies CAISDARDRFTDTQYF.

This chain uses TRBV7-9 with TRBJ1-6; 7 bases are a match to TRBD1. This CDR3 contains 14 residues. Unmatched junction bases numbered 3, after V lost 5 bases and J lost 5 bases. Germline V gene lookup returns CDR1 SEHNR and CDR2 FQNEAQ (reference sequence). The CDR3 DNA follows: TGTGCCAGCAGCCCCGGGACAGATAATTCACCCCTCCACTTT. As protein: CASSPGTDNSPLHF. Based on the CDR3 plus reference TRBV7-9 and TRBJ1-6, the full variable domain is DTGVSQNPRHKITKRGQNVTFRCDPISEHNRLYWYRQTLGQGPEFLTYFQNEAQLEKSRLLSDRFSAERPKGSFSTLEIQRTEQGDSAMYLCASSPGTDNSPLHFGNGTRLTVT.

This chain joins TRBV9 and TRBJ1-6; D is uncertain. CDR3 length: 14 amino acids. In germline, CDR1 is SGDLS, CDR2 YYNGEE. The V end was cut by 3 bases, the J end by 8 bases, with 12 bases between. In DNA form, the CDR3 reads TGTGCCAGCAGCGCGTCCGGTTTGGATTCACCCCTCCACTTT. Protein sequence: CASSASGLDSPLHF.

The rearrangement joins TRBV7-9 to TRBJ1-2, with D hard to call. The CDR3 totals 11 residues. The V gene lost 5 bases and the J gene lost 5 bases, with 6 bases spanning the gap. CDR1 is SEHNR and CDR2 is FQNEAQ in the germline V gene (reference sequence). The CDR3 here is CASSPGYGYTF. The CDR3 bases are TGTGCCAGCAGCCCCGGGTATGGCTACACCTTC.

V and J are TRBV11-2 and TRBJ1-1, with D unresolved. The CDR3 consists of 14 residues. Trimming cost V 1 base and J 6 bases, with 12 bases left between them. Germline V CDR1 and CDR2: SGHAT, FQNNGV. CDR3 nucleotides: TGTGCCAGCAGCTTAGGCCTGGGAGCGGCTGAAGCTTTCTTT. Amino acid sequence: CASSLGLGAAEAFF.

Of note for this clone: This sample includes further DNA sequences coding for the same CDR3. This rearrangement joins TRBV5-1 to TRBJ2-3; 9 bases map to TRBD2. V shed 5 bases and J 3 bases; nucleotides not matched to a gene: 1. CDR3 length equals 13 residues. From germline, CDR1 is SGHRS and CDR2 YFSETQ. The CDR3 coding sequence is TGCGCCAGCAGGCGGGAGGGTACAGATACGCAGTATTTT. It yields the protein CASRREGTDTQYF. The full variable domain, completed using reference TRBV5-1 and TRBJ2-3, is KAGVTQTPRYLIKTRGQQVTLSCSPISGHRSVSWYQQTPGQGLQFLFEYFSETQRNKGNFPGRFSGRQFSNSRSEMNVSTLELGDSALYLCASRREGTDTQYFGPGTRLTVL.